The 5 T cell receptor beta chains in this list originate from one sample, sequenced in a study of cytomegalovirus exposure and HLA in healthy donors. With 60 Vbeta and 13 Jbeta primers, the PCR was carried out. Some clones are missing from TCRdb's copy, which holds only in-frame ones; the method was immunoSEQ multiplex PCR. The repertoire table contains about 160,000 clones. The sample comprised PBMCs. Source of these receptors: a woman aged 45-60 years in good health and CMV-seronegative.

CDR3 sequence: CASSQTSEAFF. The DNA of the CDR3 is TGTGCCAGCAGCCAGACATCGGAAGCTTTCTTT. The chain links TRBV7-9 to TRBJ1-1, with unresolved D. CDR1 and CDR2 (germline): SEHNR, FQNEAQ (reference sequence). CDR3 length: 11 amino acids. Trimming cost V 5 bases and J 8 bases, with 9 bases left between them.

The chain carries TRBV4-2 and TRBJ2-6; D may be TRBD2 (6 bases). Trimming removed 0 bases from V and 0 bases from J, with 12 bases in between. Germline CDR1 LGHNA, CDR2 YNFKEQ. The CDR3 length is 18 residues. The CDR3 region has the DNA TGTGCCAGCAGCCAAGAGGAGGGAGTCCTCTCTGGGGCCAACGTCCTGACTTTC. This translates into CASSQEEGVLSGANVLTF.

The genes are TRBV7-9 and TRBJ1-1; possible D gene TRBD1, 5 bases. The CDR3 sequence is 17 residues long. Germline CDR1 and CDR2: SEHNR and FQNEAQ (reference sequence). The germline V and J ends were trimmed by 3 bases and 0 bases, with 17 bases remaining between them. The CDR3 reads CASSFSFNSGMNTEAFF. The CDR3 DNA follows: TGTGCCAGCAGCTTTTCCTTTAATTCAGGGATGAACACTGAAGCTTTCTTT.

V gene TRBV7-9 combines with J gene TRBJ2-5; 8 bases agree with TRBD2. The V gene's germline CDR1 is SEHNR and CDR2 FQNEAQ (reference sequence). The ends lost 4 bases at V and 5 bases at J; junction bases unmatched: 6. This CDR3 has 14 amino acids. The CDR3 DNA reads as TGTGCCAGCAGCTACGGGGGGGCGATTGAGACCCAGTACTTC. This translates into CASSYGGAIETQYF.

The chain links TRBV30 to TRBJ2-1; 9 positions agree with TRBD2. Unmatched junction bases numbered 5, after V lost 1 base and J lost 4 bases. Germline CDR1 reads GTSNPN; CDR2 reads SVGIG (reference sequence). CDR3 length: 15 residues. CDR3 protein: CAWSDVSGGYNEQFF. In DNA, the CDR3 is TGTGCCTGGAGTGATGTGAGCGGGGGGTACAATGAGCAGTTCTTC.